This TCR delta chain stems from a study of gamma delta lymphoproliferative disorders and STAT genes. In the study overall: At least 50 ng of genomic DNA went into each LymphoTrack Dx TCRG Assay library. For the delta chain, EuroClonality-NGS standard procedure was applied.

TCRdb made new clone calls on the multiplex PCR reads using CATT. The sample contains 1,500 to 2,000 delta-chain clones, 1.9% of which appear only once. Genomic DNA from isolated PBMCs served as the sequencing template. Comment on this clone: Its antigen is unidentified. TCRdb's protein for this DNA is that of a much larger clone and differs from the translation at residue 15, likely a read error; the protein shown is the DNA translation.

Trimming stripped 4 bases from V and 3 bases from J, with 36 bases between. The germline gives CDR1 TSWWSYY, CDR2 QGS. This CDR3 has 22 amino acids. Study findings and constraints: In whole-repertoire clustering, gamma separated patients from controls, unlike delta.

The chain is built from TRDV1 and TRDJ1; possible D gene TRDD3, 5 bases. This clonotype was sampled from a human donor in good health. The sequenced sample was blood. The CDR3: CALGGTLMVLRRWGIGSDKLIF. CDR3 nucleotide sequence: TGTGCTCTTGGGGGGACCCTGATGGTCCTCCGACGGTGGGGCATAGGGTCCGATAAACTCATCTTT.